This paragraph covers one TCR beta chain sequence. Its antigen is undetermined. The sample is drawn from a study of T cell therapy after organ transplantation. Study context: After therapy, patients were monitored for 25 to 35 weeks. The study's findings and limits: In nonresponders, reduced coverage from low CD8+ yield may limit detected expansions.

The table came from immunoSEQ multiplex PCR; TCRdb's copy has only in-frame clones and leaves some out. In the table there are some 2,100 clones, around 75% of which are singletons. There are 12 residues in the CDR3. Germline-derived CDR1 and CDR2 are SGDLS and YYNGEE. V was trimmed by 3 bases and J by 8 bases, leaving 11 bases between them. The chain carries TRBV9 and TRBJ1-1; D unclear. The specimen comprised CD8+ T cells from blood, sampled before autologous CMV-specific T cell therapy. This TCR came from a human patient who had received a solid organ transplant and had CMV disease. This CDR3 is CASSGLGDEAFF. Written as DNA, the CDR3 is TGTGCCAGCAGCGGGTTGGGAGACGAAGCTTTCTTT. Full variable domain (remainder filled in from reference TRBV9 and TRBJ1-1): DSGVTQTPKHLITATGQRVTLRCSPRSGDLSVYWYQQSLDQGLQFLIQYYNGEERAKGNILERFSAQQFPDLHSELNLSSLELGDSALYFCASSGLGDEAFFGQGTRLTVV.